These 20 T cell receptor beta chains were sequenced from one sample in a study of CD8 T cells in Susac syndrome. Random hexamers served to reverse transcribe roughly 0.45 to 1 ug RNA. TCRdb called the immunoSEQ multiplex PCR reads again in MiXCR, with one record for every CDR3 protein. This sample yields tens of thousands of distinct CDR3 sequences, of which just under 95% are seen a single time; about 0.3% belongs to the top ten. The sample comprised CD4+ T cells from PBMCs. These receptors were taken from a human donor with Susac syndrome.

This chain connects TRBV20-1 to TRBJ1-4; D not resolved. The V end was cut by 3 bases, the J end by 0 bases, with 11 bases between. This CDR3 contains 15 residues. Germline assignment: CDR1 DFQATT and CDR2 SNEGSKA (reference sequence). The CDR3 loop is CSASPPPATNEKLFF. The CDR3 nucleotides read TGCAGTGCTAGTCCTCCGCCCGCAACTAATGAAAAACTGTTTTTT.

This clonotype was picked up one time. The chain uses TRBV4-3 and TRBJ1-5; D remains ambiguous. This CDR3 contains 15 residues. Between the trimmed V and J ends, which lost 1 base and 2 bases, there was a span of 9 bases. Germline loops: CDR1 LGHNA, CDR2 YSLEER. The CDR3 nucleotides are TGCGCCAGCAGCCAAGGAGGCGGAGGCAATCAGCCCCAGCATTTT. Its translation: CASSQGGGGNQPQHF.

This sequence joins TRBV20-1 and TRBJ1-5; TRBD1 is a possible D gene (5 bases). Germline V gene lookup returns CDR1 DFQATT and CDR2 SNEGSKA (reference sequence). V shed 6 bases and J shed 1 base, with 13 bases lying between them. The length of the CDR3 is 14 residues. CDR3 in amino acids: CSANLGVSNQPQHF. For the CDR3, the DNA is TGCAGTGCCAATTTAGGGGTGAGCAATCAGCCCCAGCATTTT.

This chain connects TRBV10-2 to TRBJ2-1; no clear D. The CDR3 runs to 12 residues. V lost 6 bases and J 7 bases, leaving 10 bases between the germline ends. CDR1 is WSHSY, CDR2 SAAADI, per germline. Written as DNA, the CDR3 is TGCGCCAGCAGGCCGGGCCGGAATGAGCAGTTCTTC. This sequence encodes CASRPGRNEQFF.

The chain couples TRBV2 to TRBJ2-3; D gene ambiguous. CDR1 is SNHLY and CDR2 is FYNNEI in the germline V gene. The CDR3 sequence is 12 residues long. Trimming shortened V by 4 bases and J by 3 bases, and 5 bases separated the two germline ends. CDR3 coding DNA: TGTGCCAGCAGTGGGTTGACAGATACGCAGTATTTT. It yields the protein CASSGLTDTQYF.

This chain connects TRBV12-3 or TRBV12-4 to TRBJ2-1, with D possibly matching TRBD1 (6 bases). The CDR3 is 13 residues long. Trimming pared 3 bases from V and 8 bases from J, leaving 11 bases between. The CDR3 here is CASSFIRGDEQFF. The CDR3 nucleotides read TGTGCCAGCAGTTTCATCAGGGGCGATGAGCAGTTCTTC.

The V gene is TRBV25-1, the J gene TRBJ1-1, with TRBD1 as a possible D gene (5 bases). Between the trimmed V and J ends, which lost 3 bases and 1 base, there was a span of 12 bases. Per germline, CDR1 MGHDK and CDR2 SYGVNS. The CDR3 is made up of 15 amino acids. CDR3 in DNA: TGTGCCAGCAGTGACCCAACCCAGGGGAACACTGAAGCTTTCTTT. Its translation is CASSDPTQGNTEAFF. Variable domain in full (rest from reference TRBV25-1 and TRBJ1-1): EADIYQTPRYLVIGTGKKITLECSQTMGHDKMYWYQQDPGMELHLIHYSYGVNSTEKGDLSSESTVSRIRTEHFPLTLESARPSHTSQYLCASSDPTQGNTEAFFGQGTRLTVV.

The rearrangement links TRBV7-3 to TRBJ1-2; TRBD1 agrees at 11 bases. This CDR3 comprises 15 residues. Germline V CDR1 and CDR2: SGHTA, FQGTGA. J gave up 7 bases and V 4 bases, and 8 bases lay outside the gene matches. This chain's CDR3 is CASSSPDRGLSGYTF. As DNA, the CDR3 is TGTGCCAGCAGCTCCCCGGACAGGGGGCTCAGTGGCTACACCTTC.

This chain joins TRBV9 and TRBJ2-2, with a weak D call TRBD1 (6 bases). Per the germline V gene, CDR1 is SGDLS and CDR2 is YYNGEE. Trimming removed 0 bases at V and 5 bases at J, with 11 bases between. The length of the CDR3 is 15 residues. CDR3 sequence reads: CASSVGGQETGELFF. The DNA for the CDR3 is TGTGCCAGCAGCGTAGGGGGGCAAGAGACCGGGGAGCTGTTTTTT.

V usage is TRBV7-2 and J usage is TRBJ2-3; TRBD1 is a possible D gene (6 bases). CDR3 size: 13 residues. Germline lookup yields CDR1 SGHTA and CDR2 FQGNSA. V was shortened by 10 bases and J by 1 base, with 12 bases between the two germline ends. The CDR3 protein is CATVQGGTDTQYF. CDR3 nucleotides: TGTGCCACCGTACAGGGAGGCACAGATACGCAGTATTTT.

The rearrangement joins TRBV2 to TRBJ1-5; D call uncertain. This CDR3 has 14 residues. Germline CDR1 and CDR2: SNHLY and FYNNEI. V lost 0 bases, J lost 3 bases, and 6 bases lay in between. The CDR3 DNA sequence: TGTGCCAGCAGTGAAGCGTCCGCCAATCAGCCCCAGCATTTT. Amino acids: CASSEASANQPQHF.

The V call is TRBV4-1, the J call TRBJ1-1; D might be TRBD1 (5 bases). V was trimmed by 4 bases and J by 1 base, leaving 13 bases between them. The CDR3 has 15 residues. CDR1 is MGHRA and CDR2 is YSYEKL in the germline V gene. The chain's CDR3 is CASSRSGGTNTEAFF. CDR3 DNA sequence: TGCGCCAGCAGCCGGAGTGGAGGGACGAACACTGAAGCTTTCTTT.

CDR3 region: CAWSGTDTQYF. In DNA form, the CDR3 reads TGTGCCTGGAGTGGCACAGATACGCAGTATTTT. V gene TRBV30 combines with J gene TRBJ2-3; no firm D call. From germline, CDR1 is GTSNPN and CDR2 SVGIG (reference sequence). The CDR3 spans 11 residues. V dropped 1 base and J dropped 1 base, with 0 bases sitting between them.

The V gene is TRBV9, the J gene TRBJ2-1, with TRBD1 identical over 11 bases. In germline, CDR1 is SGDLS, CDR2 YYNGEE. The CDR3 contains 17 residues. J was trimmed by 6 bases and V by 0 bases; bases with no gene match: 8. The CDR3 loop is CASSVEPRTGGRNEQFF. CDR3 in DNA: TGTGCCAGCAGCGTAGAACCAAGGACAGGGGGCCGCAATGAGCAGTTCTTC.

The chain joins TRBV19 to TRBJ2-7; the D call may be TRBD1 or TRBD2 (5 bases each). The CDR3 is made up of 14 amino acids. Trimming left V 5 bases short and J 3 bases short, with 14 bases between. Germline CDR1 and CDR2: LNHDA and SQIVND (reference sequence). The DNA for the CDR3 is TGTGCCAGTAGTGTCCGGGACGGCCTCTACGAGCAGTACTTC. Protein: CASSVRDGLYEQYF.

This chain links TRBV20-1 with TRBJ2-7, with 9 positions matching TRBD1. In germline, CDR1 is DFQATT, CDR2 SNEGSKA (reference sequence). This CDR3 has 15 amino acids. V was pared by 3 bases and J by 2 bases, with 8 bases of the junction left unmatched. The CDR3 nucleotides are TGCAGTGCTAGCTCCAGGACAGGGGTACCCTACGAGCAGTACTTC. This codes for CSASSRTGVPYEQYF.

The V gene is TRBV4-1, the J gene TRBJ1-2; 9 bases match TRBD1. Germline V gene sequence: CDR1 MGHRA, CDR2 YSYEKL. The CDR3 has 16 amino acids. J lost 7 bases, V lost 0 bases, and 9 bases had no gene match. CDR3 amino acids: CASSQDLGQGSGGYTF. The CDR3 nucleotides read TGCGCCAGCAGCCAAGATCTGGGACAGGGTAGTGGTGGCTACACCTTC.

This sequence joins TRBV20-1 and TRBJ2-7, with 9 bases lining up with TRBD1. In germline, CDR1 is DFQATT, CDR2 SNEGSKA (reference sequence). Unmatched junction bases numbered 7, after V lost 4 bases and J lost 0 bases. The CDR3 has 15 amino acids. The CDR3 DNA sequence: TGCAGTGCTAACGGACAGGGGCGCAGCTCCTACGAGCAGTACTTC. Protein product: CSANGQGRSSYEQYF.

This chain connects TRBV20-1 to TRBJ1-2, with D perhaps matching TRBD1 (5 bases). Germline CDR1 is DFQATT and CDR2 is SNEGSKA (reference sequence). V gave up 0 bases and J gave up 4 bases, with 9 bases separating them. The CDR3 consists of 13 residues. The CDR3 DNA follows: TGCAGTGCTAGAGAAGCAGGGCTCTATGGCTACACCTTC. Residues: CSAREAGLYGYTF.

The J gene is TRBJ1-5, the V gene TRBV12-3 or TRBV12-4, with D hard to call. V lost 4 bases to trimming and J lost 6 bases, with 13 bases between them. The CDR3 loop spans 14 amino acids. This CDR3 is CASSSHGEGQPQHF. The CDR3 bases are TGTGCCAGCAGTTCCCACGGGGAGGGTCAGCCCCAGCATTTT.